This T cell receptor (beta chain) was sequenced in a study of CD8 T cells in Susac syndrome. In the study overall: Blood was drawn from Susac syndrome patients while they were therapy-naive, on corticosteroids, or on intravenous immunoglobulin alone. Whole-study findings and limits: The study admitted that it had a relatively small number of individuals in its TCR sequencing and HLA analysis. Repertoires of Susac syndrome CD4+ T cells lacked clonal expansion.

CD8+ and CD4+ T cells from blood underwent TCR beta sequencing, which was carried out in a high-throughput format. An amount of RNA that ranged from roughly 0.5 to 1 ug was reverse transcribed with random hexamers. TCRdb itself ran the immunoSEQ multiplex PCR reads through MiXCR, one entry per CDR3 protein. This sample has around 150,000 distinct CDR3 sequences, with approximately 96% found just once. As concerns this clonotype: Antigen unknown.

With 0 bases clipped from V and 6 bases from J, the junction kept 10 bases outside the gene matches. Germline assignment: CDR1 DFQATT and CDR2 SNEGSKA (reference sequence). The CDR3 runs to 16 residues. Sequencing input: CD4+ T cells from PBMCs. The gene calls are TRBV20-1 and TRBJ2-1; 8 bases are shared with TRBD2. The clonotype originates from a human donor with Susac syndrome. The CDR3 DNA follows: TGCAGTGCTAGAGATACCAGCGGGAGAGATCTCAATGAGCAGTTCTTC. This sequence encodes CSARDTSGRDLNEQFF.